Listed here is a single TCR beta chain. This specimen belongs to a study of blood T cell repertoires in COVID-19. The germline CDR1 and CDR2 sequences are SGHAT and FQDESV (reference sequence). The CDR3 is made up of 15 amino acids. V was trimmed by 5 bases and J by 1 base, leaving 14 bases between them. Only in-frame clones appear in the TCRdb table, and some are missing; sequencing was by immunoSEQ multiplex PCR. The sample holds about 250,000 clones; around 85% are singletons and the top ten take roughly 4.6%. This receptor was identified in a middle-aged man with COVID-19, enrolled during active disease. Specimen: peripheral blood. V gene TRBV11-1 combines with J gene TRBJ1-1; no clear D. This CDR3 reads CASSVFAGWNTEAFF. The CDR3 DNA sequence: TGTGCCAGCAGCGTATTCGCCGGGTGGAACACTGAAGCTTTCTTT.